This T cell receptor (beta chain) was identified during a study of blood T cell repertoires in COVID-19 (dated by TCRdb to 2019 to 2021). Regarding the study in general: Collaborator samples came from the United States, Italy and Spain and covered acute and convalescent phases of COVID-19. Where available, HLA class I and class II types were obtained from metadata supplied by the sample provider rather than from assay-based typing. A freely available public database, intended as a resource for researchers studying the immune response to SARS-CoV-2, is where the repertoires were released. The samples were drawn from the first 160 participants of the ongoing ImmuneRACE study and from about 1,200 subjects provided by 6 global collaborators. Sample metadata almost always included a de-identified subject ID, COVID-19 status, age in years and sex. The dataset comprised deeply sampled blood TCRbeta repertoires from subjects exposed to, actively infected with, or recovered from COVID-19. The prospective study material was composed of cDNA or gDNA derived from T cells, B-cell-depleted T cells, or PBMCs. Overall study outcomes, separate from this receptor: How much clinical and demographic metadata was included differed by source and by participant, and the metadata was provided uncurated.

Participants in the prospective study were aged 18 to 89 years, lived in about two dozen United States geographic areas, and enrolled through a virtual design. To assign participants to cohorts, the prospective study relied on clinical history that participants themselves reported in a screening survey and a study questionnaire. For ImmuneRACE Cohort 3, a participant was defined as recovered based on two consecutive negative NP/OP PCR tests, clearance by a healthcare professional, or resolution of symptoms. Mobile phlebotomists in the prospective study collected whole blood, serum and a nasopharyngeal or oropharyngeal swab from every participant. Participants in the prospective study had the option to provide additional blood draws and questionnaires over an approximately 2-month period. Before DNA extraction, blood samples from the prospective study were shipped at room temperature or frozen.

The immunoSEQ Assay, a bias-controlled multiplex PCR, was used to amplify TCRbeta CDR3 regions from genomic DNA. On the study's bioinformatics: The number of nucleated cells in each sample was estimated by amplification of reference gene primers within the assay. Sequence reads were collapsed and filtered to measure the absolute abundance of every unique TCRbeta CDR3 rearrangement. For each sample, productive Simpson clonality was calculated as the square root of Simpson's diversity index across productive rearrangements. In TCRdb, the immuneACCESS table is reduced to in-frame sequences with V and J assigned. These tables do not hold every clone; where another copy was compared, an unresolved V gene accounts for under half, and the others remain unexplained. V and J calls plus clone size are reproduced from that table; the DNA served to infer D and trimming. Counted in this sample were about 250,000 clones; 88% of them appeared once. The ten largest clones add up to 2.5% to 3.5% of the sample.

Comments on this clone: The antigen it recognizes is unknown. The record has no base qualities; no much larger clone is one base away.

The CDR3 runs 15 amino acids, cysteine and phenylalanine included. The retained sequence is limited to the CDR3, 45 bases, with the frame set at the first base. CDR1 and CDR2 were assigned from the germline V gene as SGHAT and FQNNGV. The V end gives up 5 bases and the J end 10 bases, leaving 13 bases in the junction not matched to a gene. The clonotype comes from a woman aged 45-65 years who had recovered from COVID-19. The sample taken for sequencing was PBMCs or T cells enriched from blood (not recorded which). The chain couples TRBV11-2 to TRBJ2-3; the central 9 bases match TRBD2. CDR3 reads: CASSRPLAGPRAQYF. The nucleotides read TGTGCCAGCAGCCGCCCCCTAGCGGGGCCCAGGGCGCAGTATTTT.